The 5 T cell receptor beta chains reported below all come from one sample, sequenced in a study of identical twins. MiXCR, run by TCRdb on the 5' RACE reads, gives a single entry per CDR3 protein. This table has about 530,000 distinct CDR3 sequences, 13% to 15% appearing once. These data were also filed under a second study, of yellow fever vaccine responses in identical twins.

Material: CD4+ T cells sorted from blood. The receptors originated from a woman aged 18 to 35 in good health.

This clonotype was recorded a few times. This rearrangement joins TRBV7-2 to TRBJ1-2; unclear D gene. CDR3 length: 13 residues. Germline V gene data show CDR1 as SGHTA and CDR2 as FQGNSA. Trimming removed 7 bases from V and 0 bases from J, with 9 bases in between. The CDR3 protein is CASNREANYGYTF. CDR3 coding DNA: TGTGCCAGCAATCGGGAAGCTAACTATGGCTACACCTTC. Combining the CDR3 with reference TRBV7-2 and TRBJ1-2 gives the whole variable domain GAGVSQSPSNKVTEKGKDVELRCDPISGHTALYWYRQSLGQGLEFLIYFQGNSAPDKSGLPSDRFSAERTGGSVSTLTIQRTQQEDSAVYLCASNREANYGYTFGSGTRLTVV.

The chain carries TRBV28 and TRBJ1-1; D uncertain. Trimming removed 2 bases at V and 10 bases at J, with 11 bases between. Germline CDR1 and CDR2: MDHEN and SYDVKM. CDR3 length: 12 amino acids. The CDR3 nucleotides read TGTGCCAGCAGTTTACAGACCGTCTCAGCTTTCTTT. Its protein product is CASSLQTVSAFF.

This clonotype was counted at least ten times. The chain's CDR3 is CASSLIAGTEAFF. CDR3 bases: TGTGCCAGCAGTTTAATAGCGGGCACTGAAGCTTTCTTT. The chain is built from TRBV12-3 or TRBV12-4 and TRBJ1-1; D is undetermined. V lost 2 bases and J 4 bases, leaving 8 bases between the germline ends. The CDR3 runs to 13 residues.

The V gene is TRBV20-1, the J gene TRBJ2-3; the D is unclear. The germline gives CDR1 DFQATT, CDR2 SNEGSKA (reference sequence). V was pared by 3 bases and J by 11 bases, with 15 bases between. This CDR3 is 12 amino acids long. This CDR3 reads CSARDPTWGQYF. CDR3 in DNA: TGCAGTGCTAGGGACCCGACCTGGGGGCAGTATTTT.

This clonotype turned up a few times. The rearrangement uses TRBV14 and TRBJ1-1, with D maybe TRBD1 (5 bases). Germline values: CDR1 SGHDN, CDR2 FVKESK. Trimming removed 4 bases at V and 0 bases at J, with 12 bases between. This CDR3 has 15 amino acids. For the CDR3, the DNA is TGTGCCAGCAGCCGACAGAATCTAATGAACACTGAAGCTTTCTTT. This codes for CASSRQNLMNTEAFF.